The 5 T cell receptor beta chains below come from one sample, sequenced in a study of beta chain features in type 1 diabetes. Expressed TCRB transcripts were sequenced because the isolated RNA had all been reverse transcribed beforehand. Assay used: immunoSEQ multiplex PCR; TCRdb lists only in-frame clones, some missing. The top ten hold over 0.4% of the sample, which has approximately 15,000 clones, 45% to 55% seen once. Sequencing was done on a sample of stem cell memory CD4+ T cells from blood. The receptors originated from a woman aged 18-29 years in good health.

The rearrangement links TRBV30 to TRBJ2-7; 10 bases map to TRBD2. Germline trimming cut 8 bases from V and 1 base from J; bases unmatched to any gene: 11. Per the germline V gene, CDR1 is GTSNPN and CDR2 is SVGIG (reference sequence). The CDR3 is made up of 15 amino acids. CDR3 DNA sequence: TGTGCCGGAAAGGGTCGGACTAGCGGTTCCTACGAGCAGTACTTC. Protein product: CAGKGRTSGSYEQYF.

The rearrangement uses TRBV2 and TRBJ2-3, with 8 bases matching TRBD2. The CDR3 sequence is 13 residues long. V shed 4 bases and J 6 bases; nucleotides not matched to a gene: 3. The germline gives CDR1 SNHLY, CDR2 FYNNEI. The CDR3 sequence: CASSVGTSDTQYF. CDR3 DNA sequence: TGTGCCAGCAGTGTTGGGACTAGTGATACGCAGTATTTT.

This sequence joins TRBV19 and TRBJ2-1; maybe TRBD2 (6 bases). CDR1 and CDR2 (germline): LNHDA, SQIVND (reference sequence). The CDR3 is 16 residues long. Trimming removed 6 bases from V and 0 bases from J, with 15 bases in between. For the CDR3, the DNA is TGTGCCAGTAGGGGAGGCCGGTCGAGCTCCTACAATGAGCAGTTCTTC. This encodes CASRGGRSSSYNEQFF.

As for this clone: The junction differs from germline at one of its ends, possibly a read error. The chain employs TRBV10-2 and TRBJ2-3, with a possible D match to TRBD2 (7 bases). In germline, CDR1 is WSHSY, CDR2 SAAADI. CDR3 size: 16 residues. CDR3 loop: CAASERRGATTNTQYF. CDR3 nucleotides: TGCGCCGCCTCGGAGAGACGGGGGGCCACCACAAATACGCAGTATTTT.

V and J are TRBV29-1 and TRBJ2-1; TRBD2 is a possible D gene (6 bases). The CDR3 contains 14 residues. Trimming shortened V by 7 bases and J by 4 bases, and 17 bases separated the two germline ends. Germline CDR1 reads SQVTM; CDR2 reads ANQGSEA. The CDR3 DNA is TGCAGCGGTACCCGGGACTGGGAGTACAATGAGCAGTTCTTC. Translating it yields CSGTRDWEYNEQFF.